Listed here are 3 T cell receptor beta chains from one sample, sequenced in a study of naive and memory T cell subsets. Two oligonucleotides, mixed equimolar, formed the beta constant-region primer covering TRBC1 and TRBC2. Each CDR3 protein is one row after TCRdb ran MiXCR on the UMI-ligation and nested PCR reads. The repertoire holds tens of thousands of distinct CDR3 sequences, with about 10% as singletons. Material for sequencing was central memory CD8+ T cells from blood. The receptors come from a human donor in good health.

This chain connects TRBV29-1 to TRBJ1-1; 7 bases line up with TRBD1. The J segment lost 1 base and the V segment lost 4 bases, leaving 9 bases of the junction unmatched. The germline CDR1 and CDR2 sequences are SQVTM and ANQGSEA. The CDR3 is made up of 15 amino acids. This CDR3 reads CSVVTGVGGNTEAFF. The DNA for the CDR3 is TGCAGCGTTGTCACAGGGGTCGGAGGGAACACTGAAGCTTTCTTT.

CDR3 bases: TGTGCCAGCAGCCAAGAGGCCGTCAAATACAATGAGCAGTTCTTC. It specifies CASSQEAVKYNEQFF. J is TRBJ2-1 and V is TRBV14, with unresolved D. The CDR3 is 15 residues long. V was trimmed by 0 bases and J by 4 bases, leaving 10 bases between them. Looked up from germline, CDR1 is SGHDN and CDR2 is FVKESK.

This clonotype was picked up many times. The V and J genes are TRBV14 and TRBJ2-5; 8 bases match TRBD1. Germline V CDR1 and CDR2: SGHDN, FVKESK. V was clipped by 0 bases and J by 1 base; unmatched bases: 10. The CDR3 spans 18 residues. CDR3 in amino acids: CASSQEFFGTGPQETQYF. The DNA of the CDR3 is TGTGCCAGCAGCCAAGAATTTTTCGGGACAGGACCCCAAGAGACCCAGTACTTC.